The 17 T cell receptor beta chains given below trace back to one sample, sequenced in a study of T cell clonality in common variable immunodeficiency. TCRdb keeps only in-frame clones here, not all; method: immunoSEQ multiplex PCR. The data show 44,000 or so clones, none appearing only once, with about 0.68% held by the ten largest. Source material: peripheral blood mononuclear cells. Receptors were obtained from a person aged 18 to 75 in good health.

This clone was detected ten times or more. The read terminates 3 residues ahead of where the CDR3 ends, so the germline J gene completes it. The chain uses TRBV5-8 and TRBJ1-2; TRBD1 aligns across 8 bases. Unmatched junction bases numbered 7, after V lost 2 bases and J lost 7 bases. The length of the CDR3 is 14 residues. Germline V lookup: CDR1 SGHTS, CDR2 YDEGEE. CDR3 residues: CASSLNRGLGGYTF. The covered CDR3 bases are TGTGCCAGCAGCTTAAACAGGGGGTTGGGTGGC.

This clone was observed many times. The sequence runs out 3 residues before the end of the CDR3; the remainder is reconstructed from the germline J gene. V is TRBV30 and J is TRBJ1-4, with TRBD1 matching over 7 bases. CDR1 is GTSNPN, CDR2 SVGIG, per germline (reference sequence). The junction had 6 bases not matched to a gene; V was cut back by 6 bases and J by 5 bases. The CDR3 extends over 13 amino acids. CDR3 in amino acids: CACTRGLNEKLFF. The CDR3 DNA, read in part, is TGTGCCTGTACAAGGGGGCTCAATGAAAAA.

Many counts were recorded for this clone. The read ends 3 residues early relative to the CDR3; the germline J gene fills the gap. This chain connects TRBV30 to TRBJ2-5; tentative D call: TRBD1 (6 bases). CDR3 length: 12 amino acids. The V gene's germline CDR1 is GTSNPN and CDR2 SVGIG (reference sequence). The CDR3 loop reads CAWSQLQGTQYF. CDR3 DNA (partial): TGTGCCTGGAGTCAACTACAGGGAACC.

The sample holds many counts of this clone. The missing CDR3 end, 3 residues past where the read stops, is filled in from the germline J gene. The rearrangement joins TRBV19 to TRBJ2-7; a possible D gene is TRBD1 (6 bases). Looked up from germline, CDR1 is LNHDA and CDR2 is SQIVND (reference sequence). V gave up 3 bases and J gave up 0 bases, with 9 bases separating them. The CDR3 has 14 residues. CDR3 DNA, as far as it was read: TGTGCCAGTAGTATCAGGGGTTCCTCCTACGAG. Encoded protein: CASSIRGSSYE. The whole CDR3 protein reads CASSIRGSSYEQYF.

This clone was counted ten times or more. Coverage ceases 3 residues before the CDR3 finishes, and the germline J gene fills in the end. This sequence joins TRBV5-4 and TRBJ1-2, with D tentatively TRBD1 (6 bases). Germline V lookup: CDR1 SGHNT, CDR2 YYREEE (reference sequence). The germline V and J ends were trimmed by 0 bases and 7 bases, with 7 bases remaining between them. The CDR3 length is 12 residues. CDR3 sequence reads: CASSLDRAGYTF. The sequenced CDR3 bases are TGTGCCAGCAGCTTGGACAGGGCTGGC.

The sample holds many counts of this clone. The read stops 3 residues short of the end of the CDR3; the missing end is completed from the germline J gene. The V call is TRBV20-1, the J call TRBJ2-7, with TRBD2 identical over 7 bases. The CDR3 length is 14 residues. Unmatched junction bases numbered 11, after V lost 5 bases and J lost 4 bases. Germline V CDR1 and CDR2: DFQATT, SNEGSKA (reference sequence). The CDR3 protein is CSALGVGLGYEQYF. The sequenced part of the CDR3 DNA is TGCAGTGCTTTGGGAGTCGGACTAGGGTACGAG.

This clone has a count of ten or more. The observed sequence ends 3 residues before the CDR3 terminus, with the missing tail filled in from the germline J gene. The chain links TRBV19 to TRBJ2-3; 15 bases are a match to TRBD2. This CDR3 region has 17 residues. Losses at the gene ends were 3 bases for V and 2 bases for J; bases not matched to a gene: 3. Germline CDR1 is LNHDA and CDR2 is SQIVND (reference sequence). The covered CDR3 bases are TGTGCCAGTAGTATGGGACTAGCGGGGGGCCTCACAGATACG. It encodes CASSMGLAGGLTDT. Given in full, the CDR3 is CASSMGLAGGLTDTQYF.

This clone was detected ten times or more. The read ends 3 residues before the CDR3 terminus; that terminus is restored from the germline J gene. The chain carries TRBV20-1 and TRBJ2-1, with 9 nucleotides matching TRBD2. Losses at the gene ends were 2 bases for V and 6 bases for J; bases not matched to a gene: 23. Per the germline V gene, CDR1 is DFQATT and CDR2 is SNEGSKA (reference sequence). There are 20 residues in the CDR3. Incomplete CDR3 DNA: TGCAGTGCTAGACATTTTAGCGGGAGAGACCTAATACTACTATTCAATGAG. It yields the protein CSARHFSGRDLILLFNE. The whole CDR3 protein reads CSARHFSGRDLILLFNEQFF.

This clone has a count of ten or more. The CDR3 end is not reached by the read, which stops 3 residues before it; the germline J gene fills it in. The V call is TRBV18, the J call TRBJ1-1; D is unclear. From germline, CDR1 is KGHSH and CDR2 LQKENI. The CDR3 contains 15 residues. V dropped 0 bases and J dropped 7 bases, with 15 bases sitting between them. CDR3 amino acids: CASSPPTGESGEAFF. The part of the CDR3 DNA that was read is TGTGCCAGCTCACCACCAACGGGTGAGAGTGGTGAA.

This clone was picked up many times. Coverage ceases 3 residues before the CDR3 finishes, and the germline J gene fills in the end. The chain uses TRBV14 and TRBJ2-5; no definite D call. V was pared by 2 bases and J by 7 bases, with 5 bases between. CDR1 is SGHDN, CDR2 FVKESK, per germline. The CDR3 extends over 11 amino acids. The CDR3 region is CASSQTATQYF. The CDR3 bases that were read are TGTGCCAGCAGCCAAACAGCGACC.

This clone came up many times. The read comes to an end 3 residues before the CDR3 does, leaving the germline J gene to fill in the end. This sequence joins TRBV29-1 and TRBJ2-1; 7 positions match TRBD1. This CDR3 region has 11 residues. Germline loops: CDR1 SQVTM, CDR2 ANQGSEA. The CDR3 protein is CQGQRDNEQFF. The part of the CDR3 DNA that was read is TGCCAGGGACAGAGGGACAATGAG.

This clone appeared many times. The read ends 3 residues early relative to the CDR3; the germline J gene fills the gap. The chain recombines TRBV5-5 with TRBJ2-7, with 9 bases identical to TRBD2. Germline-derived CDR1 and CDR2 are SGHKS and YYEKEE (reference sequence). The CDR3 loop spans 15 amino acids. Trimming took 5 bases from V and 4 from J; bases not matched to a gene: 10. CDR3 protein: CASRAGASGAYEQYF. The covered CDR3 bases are TGTGCCAGCAGAGCAGGGGCTAGCGGGGCTTACGAG.

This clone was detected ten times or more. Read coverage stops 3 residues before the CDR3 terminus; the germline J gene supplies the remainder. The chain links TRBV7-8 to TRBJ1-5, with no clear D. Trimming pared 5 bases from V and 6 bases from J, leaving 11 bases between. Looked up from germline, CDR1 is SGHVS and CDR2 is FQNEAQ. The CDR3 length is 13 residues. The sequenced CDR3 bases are TGTGCCAGCAGCCCCCCGTCGGGTCAGCCC. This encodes CASSPPSGQP. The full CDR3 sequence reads CASSPPSGQPQHF.

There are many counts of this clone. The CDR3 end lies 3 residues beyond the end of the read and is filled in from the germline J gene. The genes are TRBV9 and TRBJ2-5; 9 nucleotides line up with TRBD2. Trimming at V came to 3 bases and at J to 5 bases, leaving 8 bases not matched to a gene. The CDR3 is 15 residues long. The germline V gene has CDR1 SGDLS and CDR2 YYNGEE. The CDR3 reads CASSGRAGGGETQYF. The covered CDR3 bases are TGTGCCAGCAGCGGTAGGGCGGGAGGGGGCGAGACC.

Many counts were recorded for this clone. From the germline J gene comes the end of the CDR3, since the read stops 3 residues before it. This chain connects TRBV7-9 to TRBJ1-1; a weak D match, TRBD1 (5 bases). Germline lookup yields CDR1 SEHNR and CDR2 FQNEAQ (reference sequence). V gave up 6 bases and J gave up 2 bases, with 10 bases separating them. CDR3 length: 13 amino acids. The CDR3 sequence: CASSYDSNTEAFF. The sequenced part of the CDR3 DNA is TGTGCCAGCAGTTACGACAGTAACACTGAA. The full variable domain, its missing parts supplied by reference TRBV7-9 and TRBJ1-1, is DTGVSQNPRHKITKRGQNVTFRCDPISEHNRLYWYRQTLGQGPEFLTYFQNEAQLEKSRLLSDRFSAERPKGSFSTLEIQRTEQGDSAMYLCASSYDSNTEAFFGQGTRLTVV.

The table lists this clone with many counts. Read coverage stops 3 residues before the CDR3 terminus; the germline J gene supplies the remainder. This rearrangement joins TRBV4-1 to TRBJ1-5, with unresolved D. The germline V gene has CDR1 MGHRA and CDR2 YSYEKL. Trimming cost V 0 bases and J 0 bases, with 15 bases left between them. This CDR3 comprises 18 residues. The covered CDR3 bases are TGCGCCAGCAGCCAAGATGGTAAGCGAGATTATAGCAATCAGCCC. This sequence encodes CASSQDGKRDYSNQP. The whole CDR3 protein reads CASSQDGKRDYSNQPQHF.

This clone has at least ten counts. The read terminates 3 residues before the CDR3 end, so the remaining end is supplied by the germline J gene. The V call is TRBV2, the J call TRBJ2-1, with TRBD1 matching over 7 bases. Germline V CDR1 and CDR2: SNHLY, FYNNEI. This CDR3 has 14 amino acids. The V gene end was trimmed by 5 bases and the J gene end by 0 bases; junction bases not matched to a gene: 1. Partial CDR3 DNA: TGTGCCAGCAGTCGACAGGGCTCCTACAATGAG. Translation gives CASSRQGSYNE. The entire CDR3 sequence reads CASSRQGSYNEQFF.